What follows describes a single T cell receptor beta chain. The data were obtained in a study of shared T cell receptors in the human thymus. The V and J ends lost 6 bases and 0 bases, in that order; junction bases with no gene match: 28. The CDR3 is 23 amino acids. CDR1 and CDR2 (germline): MDHEN, SYDVKM. The table came from immunoSEQ multiplex PCR; TCRdb's copy has only in-frame clones and leaves some out. The sample yields about 380,000 clones, 95% seen once. This chain joins TRBV28 and TRBJ2-1; TRBD2 matches at 8 bases. This sequence originates from a human donor. Sample: thymocytes. CDR3 coding DNA: TGTGCCAGCAGCGCCCGGACGAGGGGGAGCGGGAGTTATTCTAGGAGCTCCTACAATGAGCAGTTCTTC. Translation gives CASSARTRGSGSYSRSSYNEQFF.